This entry describes one T cell receptor beta chain. Antigen unknown. Libraries were prepared by immunoSEQ multiplex PCR; TCRdb keeps only in-frame clonotypes and omits some of them. The sample carries 74,000 or so clones, more than 75% recorded once. This entry belongs to a study of OX40 agonist ivuxolimab in advanced cancers. Germline V gene sequence: CDR1 SQVTM, CDR2 ANQGSEA. CDR3 length: 15 amino acids. V lost 0 bases to trimming and J lost 7 bases; unmatched junction nucleotides: 11. Study results and limitations: Averaging showed that CD8+ T cells had more expanded clones than CD4+ did.

The J gene is TRBJ1-2, the V gene TRBV29-1; 7 bases are a match to TRBD1. This sequence was found in an adult with an advanced solid tumor such as melanoma, head and neck, liver or kidney cancer. The material sequenced was CD4+ or CD8+ T cells sorted from blood, taken in a trial of the OX40 agonist ivuxolimab. The CDR3 DNA reads TGCAGCGTTGAAGATCGAGGAGGGACAGTCCTTGGCTACACCTTC. This translates into CSVEDRGGTVLGYTF. The complete variable domain, with remaining parts taken from reference TRBV29-1 and TRBJ1-2, reads SAVISQKPSRDICQRGTSLTIQCQVDSQVTMMFWYRQQPGQSLTLIATANQGSEATYESGFVIDKFPISRPNLTFSTLTVSNMSPEDSSIYLCSVEDRGGTVLGYTFGSGTRLTVV.